This T cell receptor beta chain derives from a study of Graves' ophthalmopathy and Graves' hyperthyroidism. Overall study: Peripheral blood sampling occurred at initial diagnosis, before any treatment.

Amplifying from RNA transcripts, the study obtained TCR beta CDR3 regions. Amplification began with first-round RT-PCR using HTBI primers, then second-round multiplex PCR was performed. Via MiXCR, TCRdb re-called the multiplex PCR reads, giving one row per CDR3 protein. The table shows 200,000 to 250,000 distinct CDR3 sequences, with 20% to 25% occurring only once. Certain patients, namely those with other autoimmune diseases, uncontrolled infections, pregnancy or lactation, were excluded. Clinical symptoms and serum thyroxine were used for diagnosis; TRAb, thyroid ultrasound and orbital computed tomography were also relied on. Points from the study as a whole: Cross-validated, the 13-signature model showed 87.88%/81.08% sensitivity/specificity, and 80%/75% in the test set.

In its sample, this clonotype was seen many times. Its antigen is undetermined. This sequence was found in a woman aged 45 to 65 with Graves' ophthalmopathy. The specimen was peripheral blood.

CDR3 nucleotide sequence: TGTGCCAGCAGCTTGGACAGGGCTTCCTACGAGCAGTACTTC. It translates to CASSLDRASYEQYF. The chain recombines TRBV11-2 with TRBJ2-7; 8 bases agree with TRBD1. J gave up 1 base and V 3 bases, and 2 bases lay outside the gene matches. This CDR3 is built from 14 residues. Germline assignment: CDR1 SGHAT and CDR2 FQNNGV.